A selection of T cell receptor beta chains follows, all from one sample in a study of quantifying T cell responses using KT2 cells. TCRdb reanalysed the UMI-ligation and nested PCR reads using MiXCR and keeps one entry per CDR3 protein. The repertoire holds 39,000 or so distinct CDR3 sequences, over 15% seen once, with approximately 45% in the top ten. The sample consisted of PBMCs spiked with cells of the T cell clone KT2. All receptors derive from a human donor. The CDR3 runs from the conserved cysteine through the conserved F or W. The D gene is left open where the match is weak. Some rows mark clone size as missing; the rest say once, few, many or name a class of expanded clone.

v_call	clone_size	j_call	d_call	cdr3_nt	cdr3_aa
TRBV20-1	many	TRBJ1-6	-	TGCAGTGCTCCCAAGGGCCTATCTGATTCACCCCTCCACTTT	CSAPKGLSDSPLHF
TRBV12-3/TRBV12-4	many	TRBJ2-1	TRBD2	TGTGCCAGCCAAAGGTCGGCTAGCGGGGGCCCGAGCGATGAGCAGTTCTTC	CASQRSASGGPSDEQFF
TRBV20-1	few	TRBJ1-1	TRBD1	TGCAGTGCTTGGGAACAGGGGTTCACTGAAGCTTTCTTT	CSAWEQGFTEAFF
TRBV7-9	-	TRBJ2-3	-	TGTGCCAGCAGCTTCCCGCCAGGGGCCACAGATACGCAGTATTTT	CASSFPPGATDTQYF
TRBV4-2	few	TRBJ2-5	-	TGTGCCAGCAGCCACGGGAATCTAGAGACCCAGTACTTC	CASSHGNLETQYF
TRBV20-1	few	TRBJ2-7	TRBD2	TGCAGTGCTAGGGGGACTAGCGACTACGAGCAGTACTTC	CSARGTSDYEQYF
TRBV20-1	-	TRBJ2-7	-	TGCAGTGCTAGAGATATGGCAGCCTACGAGCAGTACTTC	CSARDMAAYEQYF
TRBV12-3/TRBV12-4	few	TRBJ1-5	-	TGTGCCAGCAGTTTACAGGGTAGGGGAAATCAGCCCCAGCATTTT	CASSLQGRGNQPQHF
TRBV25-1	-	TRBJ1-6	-	TGTGCCAGCAGTGAATCTCACGATAATTCACCCCTCCACTTT	CASSESHDNSPLHF
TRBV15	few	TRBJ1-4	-	TGTGCCACCAGCGCCTGGCCGGGGGATGAAAAACTGTTTTTT	CATSAWPGDEKLFF
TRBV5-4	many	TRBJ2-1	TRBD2	TGTGCCAGCAGCCCCCGGGGACTAGCGGTCTACAATGAGCAGTTCTTC	CASSPRGLAVYNEQFF
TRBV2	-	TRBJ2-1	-	TGTGCCAGCAGTGAAAGGGGGGAGGGGGCGAAATTCTTC	CASSERGEGAKFF
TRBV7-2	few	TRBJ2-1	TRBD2	TGTGCCAGCAGCTTAGCGTTCGGCGGGAGGGCCCCCGAGCAGTTCTTC	CASSLAFGGRAPEQFF
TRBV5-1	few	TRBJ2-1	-	TGCGCCAGCAGCGCCGCAGGGATGGGATACAATGAGCAGTTCTTC	CASSAAGMGYNEQFF
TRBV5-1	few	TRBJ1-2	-	TGCGCCAGCAGCTCTTCGGGCGCGGGGAACGGCTACACCTTC	CASSSSGAGNGYTF
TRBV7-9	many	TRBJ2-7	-	TGTGCCAGCAGCTTAGCCACGAAGAGCGAGCAGTACTTC	CASSLATKSEQYF
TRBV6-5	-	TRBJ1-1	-	TGTGCCAGCAGTCAGGGCCTGACAGGTTGGACTGAAGCTTTCTTT	CASSQGLTGWTEAFF
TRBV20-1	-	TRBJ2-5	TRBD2	TGCAGTGCTGTAACCCTAGCGGGGAATCAAGAGACCCAGTACTTC	CSAVTLAGNQETQYF
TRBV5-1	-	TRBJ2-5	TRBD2	TGCGCCAGCAGCGGACTAGCGGGGGACCAAGAGACCCAGTACTTC	CASSGLAGDQETQYF
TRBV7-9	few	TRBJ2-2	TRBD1	TGTGCCAGCAGCCTGACAGGGTCCACCGGGGAGCTGTTTTTT	CASSLTGSTGELFF
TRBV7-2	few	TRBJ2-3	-	TGTGCCAGCAGCTTAGGAGGCAGGGTCGAGGCAGATACGCAGTATTTT	CASSLGGRVEADTQYF
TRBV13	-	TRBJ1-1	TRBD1	TGTGCCAGCAGCCCTCCGGGACAGGGGGCGGACACTGAAGCTTTCTTT	CASSPPGQGADTEAFF
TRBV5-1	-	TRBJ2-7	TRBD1	TGCGCCAGCAGCCACGGACAGGGGTTGGACGAGCAGTACTTC	CASSHGQGLDEQYF
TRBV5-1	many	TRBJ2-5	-	TGCGCCAGCAGCTCATCAATTGTCGAAGAGACCCAGTACTTC	CASSSSIVEETQYF
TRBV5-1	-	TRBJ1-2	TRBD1	TGCGCCAGCAGCCCACAACAGGGGAATGGCTACACCTTC	CASSPQQGNGYTF
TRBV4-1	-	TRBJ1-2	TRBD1	TGCGCCAGCAGCACCGAACAGGGGGCACTTGGCCCTTCGCTCTATGGCTACACCTTC	CASSTEQGALGPSLYGYTF
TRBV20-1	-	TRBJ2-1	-	TGCAGTGCTAGTGGGGGGCAGCGGGCCTACAATGAGCAGTTCTTC	CSASGGQRAYNEQFF
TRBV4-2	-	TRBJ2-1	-	TGTGCCAGCAGCCCGTTAGGGGGGGCGCCGGGCAATGAGCAGTTCTTC	CASSPLGGAPGNEQFF
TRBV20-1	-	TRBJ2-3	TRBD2	TGCAGTGCTGGTAGCGGGAGCACAGATACGCAGTATTTT	CSAGSGSTDTQYF
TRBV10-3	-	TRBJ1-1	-	TGTGCCATCAGGGAGGGGACGGCGCGGGTTGGAGCTTTCTTT	CAIREGTARVGAFF
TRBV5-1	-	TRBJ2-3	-	TGCGCCAGCAAAAGGGGCACAGATACGCAGTATTTT	CASKRGTDTQYF
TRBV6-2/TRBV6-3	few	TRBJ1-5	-	TGTGCCAGCAGTTACTCCCATTCCTACGGGACCCACCTTAGCAATCAGCCCCAGCATTTT	CASSYSHSYGTHLSNQPQHF
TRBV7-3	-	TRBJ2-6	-	TGTGCCAGCAGCTTAATGGGCCCTCCCTCTGGGGCCAACGTCCTGACTTTC	CASSLMGPPSGANVLTF
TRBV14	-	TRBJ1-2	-	TGTGCCAGCAGCCAAGGTGTGGGGGCGAGCTATGGCTACACCTTC	CASSQGVGASYGYTF
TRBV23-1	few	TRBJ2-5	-	TGCGCCAGCAGTCGGGGGGTCCTCGGGGAGACCCAGTACTTC	CASSRGVLGETQYF
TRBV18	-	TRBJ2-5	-	TGTGCCAGCTCCCCCACGGCCGGGAATCAAGAGACCCAGTACTTC	CASSPTAGNQETQYF
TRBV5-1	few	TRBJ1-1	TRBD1	TGCGCCAGCAGCCCGGGACAGGGTGTTACTGAAGCTTTCTTT	CASSPGQGVTEAFF
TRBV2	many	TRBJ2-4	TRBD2	TGTGCCAGCAAAAGGACTAGCGGCCGAACTCAGTACTTC	CASKRTSGRTQYF
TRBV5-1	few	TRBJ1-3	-	TGCGCCAGCAGCTCCACGGGCCGGGGTGACGGAAACACCATATATTTT	CASSSTGRGDGNTIYF
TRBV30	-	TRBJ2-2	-	TGTGCCTTGGCAGGTCTCACCGGGGAGCTGTTTTTT	CALAGLTGELFF
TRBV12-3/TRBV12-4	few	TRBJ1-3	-	TGTGCCAGCAGTTTCCGGCGTAAAGTTGGAAACACCATATATTTT	CASSFRRKVGNTIYF
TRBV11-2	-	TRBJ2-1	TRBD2	TGTGCCAGCACCCCTATAGCGGGAGGGCCGAAGTACAATGAGCAGTTCTTC	CASTPIAGGPKYNEQFF
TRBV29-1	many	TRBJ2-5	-	TGCAGCGTTGCCCTAATGGGGAAGACCCAGTACTTC	CSVALMGKTQYF
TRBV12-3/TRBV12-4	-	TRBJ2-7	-	TGTGCCAGCCTGCGAAACCCAATGGGGGAGCAGTACTTC	CASLRNPMGEQYF
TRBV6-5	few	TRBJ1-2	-	TGTGCCAGCAGTTACACGGAGGTCTACTTC	CASSYTEVYF